A single sample gave rise to the 27 T cell receptor beta chains below, sequenced in a study of blood T cells in healthy people across ages. For the second PCR, which ran for roughly 7 to 11 cycles, a sample-barcoded 5' primer and a J-beta primer mix were used. TCRdb redid the calling of the 5' RACE reads with MiXCR, one entry per CDR3 protein. The data contain 1.5 million to 2 million distinct CDR3 sequences, about 28% of them singletons. Sequenced material: blood. These receptors were obtained from a woman in her twenties or thirties in good health.

The gene calls are TRBV20-1 and TRBJ2-5, with 11 bases fitting TRBD2. The germline gives CDR1 DFQATT, CDR2 SNEGSKA (reference sequence). This CDR3 has 16 residues. The junction had 12 bases not matched to a gene; V was cut back by 3 bases and J by 6 bases. The CDR3 is CSARRSLAGVIKTQYF. Here the CDR3 DNA reads TGCAGTGCTAGGAGGTCACTAGCGGGAGTTATAAAGACCCAGTACTTC.

The V call is TRBV12-3 or TRBV12-4, the J call TRBJ2-5; 12 bases line up with TRBD2. The V gene end was trimmed by 4 bases and the J gene end by 7 bases; junction bases not matched to a gene: 7. The CDR3 spans 15 residues. Here the CDR3 reads CASSSRTSGAGTQYF. The CDR3 DNA sequence: TGTGCCAGCAGTTCCAGGACTAGCGGGGCTGGGACCCAGTACTTC.

With respect to this clonotype: This may be a read error, as it is one base from a much larger clone. The chain links TRBV29-1 to TRBJ1-6; 10 nucleotides agree with TRBD1. CDR1 and CDR2 from the germline V gene are SQVTM and ANQGSEA. The CDR3 sequence is 13 residues long. V dropped 5 bases and J dropped 6; count of bases not matched to a gene: 1. CDR3 sequence: CSVWTGGNSPLHF. The CDR3 DNA sequence: TGCAGCGTTTGGACAGGGGGTAATTCACCCCTCCACTTT.

This clonotype appeared a few times. One junction end disagrees with the germline gene, perhaps due to a read error. This sequence joins TRBV28 and TRBJ1-1; D uncertain. Germline values: CDR1 MDHEN, CDR2 SYDVKM. The CDR3 sequence is 11 residues long. The CDR3 DNA sequence: TGTGCCGGCAGTTTTCCGAATGGAGCTTTCTTT. The encoded protein is CAGSFPNGAFF.

In its sample, this clonotype was seen a few times. The rearrangement uses TRBV7-2 and TRBJ2-1; the D gene is possibly TRBD1 (6 bases). The V gene's germline CDR1 is SGHTA and CDR2 FQGNSA. V dropped 5 bases and J dropped 13 bases, with 21 bases sitting between them. The CDR3 is 14 residues long. The CDR3 protein is CASSARERKGHQFF. CDR3 bases: TGTGCCAGCAGCGCCCGGGAAAGAAAGGGACATCAGTTCTTC.

The chain uses TRBV11-2 and TRBJ1-2; a possible D gene is TRBD1 (5 bases). The CDR3 extends over 14 amino acids. Germline lookup yields CDR1 SGHAT and CDR2 FQNNGV. The ends were cut back, 1 base at V and 9 bases at J, with 15 bases in the middle. This CDR3 reads CASSLVGAYRSYTF. CDR3 sequence (DNA): TGTGCCAGCAGCTTAGTAGGGGCATATAGGAGCTACACCTTC. Drawing the rest from reference TRBV11-2 and TRBJ1-2, the complete variable domain is EAGVAQSPRYKIIEKRQSVAFWCNPISGHATLYWYQQILGQGPKLLIQFQNNGVVDDSQLPKDRFSAERLKGVDSTLKIQPAKLEDSAVYLCASSLVGAYRSYTFGSGTRLTVV.

This clonotype was counted between two and nine times. The rearrangement uses TRBV3-1 and TRBJ2-7; tentative D call: TRBD2 (6 bases). Germline CDR1 LGHDT, CDR2 YNNKEL (reference sequence). The ends were cut back, 6 bases at V and 3 bases at J, with 15 bases in the middle. CDR3 size: 14 residues. DNA of the CDR3: TGTGCCAGCAGTCCCAGACTAGGTGGCTACGAGCAGTACTTC. Protein sequence: CASSPRLGGYEQYF.

The chain links TRBV12-5 to TRBJ1-4; D is uncertain. The CDR3 is made up of 15 amino acids. The V gene's germline CDR1 is LGHNT and CDR2 FRNRAP. The germline V and J ends were trimmed by 1 base and 7 bases, with 13 bases remaining between them. Written as DNA, the CDR3 is TGTGCTAGTGGTTTGGGTTGGGGAGTTGGTGAAAAACTGTTTTTT. Translation gives CASGLGWGVGEKLFF.

The chain joins TRBV6-6 to TRBJ2-7; 8 nucleotides match TRBD1. V was pared by 4 bases and J by 9 bases, with 14 bases of the junction left unmatched. The germline CDR1 and CDR2 sequences are MNHNY and SVGAGI (reference sequence). The CDR3 has 15 residues. Here the CDR3 reads CASSSPGTGISGQYF. The CDR3 DNA reads as TGTGCCAGCAGTTCCCCGGGGACAGGAATTTCTGGGCAGTACTTC.

The rearrangement uses TRBV15 and TRBJ2-7; tentative D call: TRBD2 (5 bases). Trimming took off 8 bases at V and 4 bases at J, with 12 bases between the two ends. CDR1 and CDR2 from the germline V gene are LNHNV and YYDKDF (reference sequence). The CDR3 contains 12 residues. The CDR3 sequence: CATSRGRYEQYF. CDR3 sequence (DNA): TGTGCCACCTCCCGGGGTCGGTACGAGCAGTACTTC.

A few counts support this clonotype. The chain links TRBV7-3 to TRBJ2-1, with D uncertain. V lost 3 bases to trimming and J lost 8 bases, with 14 bases between them. Germline-derived CDR1 and CDR2 are SGHTA and FQGTGA. The CDR3 sequence is 14 residues long. For the CDR3, the DNA is TGTGCCAGCAGCTTTACCGGGCCTGACCATGAGCAGTTCTTC. The encoded protein is CASSFTGPDHEQFF.

This clonotype was recorded many times. The chain recombines TRBV4-3 with TRBJ2-1, with 12 bases matching TRBD2. Germline V gives CDR1 LGHNA, CDR2 YSLEER. The CDR3 has 16 residues. Trimming cost V 0 bases and J 8 bases; bases outside gene matches: 5. CDR3 in DNA: TGCGCCAGCAGCCAAGATTTACTAGCGGGAGGATATGAGCAGTTCTTC. This translates into CASSQDLLAGGYEQFF.

Of note for this clonotype: One junction end disagrees with the germline gene, perhaps due to a read error. J is TRBJ2-5 and V is TRBV20-1; D uncertain. The CDR3 is 13 amino acids. CDR1 and CDR2 from the germline V gene are DFQATT and SNEGSKA (reference sequence). CDR3 in amino acids: CNARKGHQETQYF. The CDR3 region has the DNA TGCAATGCTAGGAAGGGCCACCAAGAGACCCAGTACTTC.

In the case of this clonotype: This may arise from a read error, as a much more abundant clone is one base away. The chain recombines TRBV27 with TRBJ2-1, with TRBD1 matching over 9 bases. The CDR3 has 13 residues. The germline CDR1 and CDR2 sequences are MNHEY and SMNVEV (reference sequence). The trim removed 2 bases at V and 10 bases at J, leaving 3 bases unmatched. CDR3 in DNA: TGTGCCAGCAGTTTAACAGGGGGCTGGGAGCAGTTCTTC. Translation: CASSLTGGWEQFF.

This clonotype has just a few counts. This rearrangement joins TRBV12-3 or TRBV12-4 to TRBJ1-1; D is ambiguous. This CDR3 comprises 13 residues. V lost 5 bases to trimming and J lost 5 bases, with 12 bases between them. CDR3 in DNA: TGTGCCAGCAGTCTTATGACGGGTACTGAAGCTTTCTTT. Translating it yields CASSLMTGTEAFF.

This clonotype was seen many times. This sequence joins TRBV20-1 and TRBJ2-5; the D gene is possibly TRBD2 (5 bases). The V end was cut by 5 bases, the J end by 2 bases, with 24 bases between. Germline CDR1 DFQATT, CDR2 SNEGSKA (reference sequence). The CDR3 spans 17 residues. The CDR3 loop is CSAPTGMVSGTQETQYF. CDR3 nucleotide sequence: TGCAGTGCTCCCACTGGGATGGTGAGCGGAACACAAGAGACCCAGTACTTC.

This clonotype has more than one count but fewer than ten. The chain carries TRBV5-1 and TRBJ1-5, with 8 bases matching TRBD1. Germline V gene lookup returns CDR1 SGHRS and CDR2 YFSETQ. The CDR3 runs 19 residues. Trimming at V came to 4 bases and at J to 0 bases, leaving 15 bases not matched to a gene. The CDR3: CASSPPKKDRAHSNQPQHF. The CDR3 region has the DNA TGCGCCAGCAGCCCGCCAAAAAAGGACAGGGCGCATAGCAATCAGCCCCAGCATTTT.

This clonotype turned up a few times. This rearrangement joins TRBV20-1 to TRBJ2-1, with 7 positions matching TRBD2. CDR1 and CDR2 (germline): DFQATT, SNEGSKA (reference sequence). Trimming cost V 3 bases and J 10 bases; bases outside gene matches: 6. The CDR3 totals 12 residues. Here the CDR3 reads CSASYTGGEQFF. For the CDR3, the DNA is TGCAGTGCTAGTTATACGGGGGGAGAGCAGTTCTTC.

This clonotype was recorded a few times. The V call is TRBV5-1, the J call TRBJ2-2, with 9 positions matching TRBD1. This CDR3 has 16 residues. From germline, CDR1 is SGHRS and CDR2 YFSETQ. J was trimmed by 3 bases and V by 0 bases; bases with no gene match: 3. CDR3 region: CASSLAGTGYTGELFF. The CDR3 coding sequence is TGCGCCAGCAGCTTGGCCGGGACAGGGTACACCGGGGAGCTGTTTTTT.

This clonotype was observed many times. V usage is TRBV28 and J usage is TRBJ2-5, with D uncertain. The V end lost 3 bases, the J end lost 4 bases, and 15 bases lay between the germline ends. CDR1 and CDR2 (germline): MDHEN, SYDVKM. This CDR3 region has 15 residues. CDR3 region: CASSLGLEDVETQYF. CDR3 bases: TGTGCCAGCAGTTTGGGTCTAGAGGATGTAGAGACCCAGTACTTC.

This chain connects TRBV5-5 to TRBJ1-1, with a weak D call TRBD1 (5 bases). CDR1 and CDR2 (germline): SGHKS, YYEKEE (reference sequence). V dropped 0 bases and J dropped 2 bases, with 14 bases sitting between them. The CDR3 has 16 amino acids. The DNA of the CDR3 is TGTGCCAGCAGCTTGGTTCTTGGGGGTCAAAACACTGAAGCTTTCTTT. This translates into CASSLVLGGQNTEAFF.

The genes are TRBV28 and TRBJ1-2; D ambiguous. CDR3 length equals 12 residues. V lost 8 bases, J lost 0 bases, and 7 bases lay in between. Germline CDR1 is MDHEN and CDR2 is SYDVKM. Here the CDR3 reads CASLYSNYGYTF. The DNA of the CDR3 is TGTGCCAGCTTGTACTCTAACTATGGCTACACCTTC.

The rearrangement uses TRBV20-1 and TRBJ2-1; no definite D call. The CDR3 runs to 12 residues. Trimming removed 8 bases at V and 6 bases at J, with 14 bases between. Germline loops: CDR1 DFQATT, CDR2 SNEGSKA (reference sequence). CDR3 bases: TGCAGTTCAACCCCTTGGGGCAATGAGCAGTTCTTC. Amino acids: CSSTPWGNEQFF.

This clonotype was seen a few times. V usage is TRBV20-1 and J usage is TRBJ1-2, with D perhaps TRBD1 (5 bases). Looked up from germline, CDR1 is DFQATT and CDR2 is SNEGSKA (reference sequence). Trimming took 3 bases from V and 8 from J, leaving 22 bases between them. This CDR3 comprises 15 residues. The CDR3 region has the DNA TGCAGTGCTAGTGGGGGGGTTATCGAGAAGGGAGGCTACACCTTC. Translating it yields CSASGGVIEKGGYTF.

This clonotype has more than one count but fewer than ten. The chain links TRBV20-1 to TRBJ1-5; D may be TRBD1 (5 bases). The CDR3 has 14 amino acids. Germline V gene lookup returns CDR1 DFQATT and CDR2 SNEGSKA (reference sequence). The V gene lost 3 bases and the J gene lost 5 bases, with 14 bases spanning the gap. CDR3 protein: CSARKAGPDQPQHF. As DNA, the CDR3 is TGCAGTGCTAGGAAGGCGGGACCCGATCAGCCCCAGCATTTT.

Points on this clonotype: This sequence may be a read error, since a much larger clone differs from it by one base. The chain couples TRBV20-1 to TRBJ2-1; D is uncertain. V was clipped by 5 bases and J by 5 bases, with 13 bases between them. The CDR3 loop spans 13 amino acids. CDR1 is DFQATT, CDR2 SNEGSKA, per germline (reference sequence). CDR3 DNA: TGCAGTGCTCCTAATGGGTCCCACAATGAGCAGTTCTTC. Translation: CSAPNGSHNEQFF.

The table lists this clonotype with many counts. The rearrangement joins TRBV20-1 to TRBJ2-1; 14 positions match TRBD2. This CDR3 is built from 15 residues. The germline V gene encodes CDR1 DFQATT and CDR2 SNEGSKA (reference sequence). V shed 6 bases, J shed 7 bases, and the junction held 8 bases outside the gene matches. The CDR3 reads CSAQMGLAGVNEQFF. CDR3 DNA: TGCAGTGCACAAATGGGACTAGCGGGAGTTAATGAGCAGTTCTTC.